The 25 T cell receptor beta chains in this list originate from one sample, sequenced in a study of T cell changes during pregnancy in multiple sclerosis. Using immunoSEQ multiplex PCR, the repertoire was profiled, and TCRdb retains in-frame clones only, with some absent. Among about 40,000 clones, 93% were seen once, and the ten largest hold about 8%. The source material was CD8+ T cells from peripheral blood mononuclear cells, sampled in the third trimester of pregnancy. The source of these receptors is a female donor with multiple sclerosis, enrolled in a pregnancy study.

The CDR3: CASSDGSSTEAFF. Here the CDR3 DNA reads TGTGCCAGCAGTGACGGTTCTAGCACTGAAGCTTTCTTT. This chain links TRBV6-1 with TRBJ1-1; D is unclear. Trimming cost V 3 bases and J 4 bases, with 9 bases left between them. This CDR3 has 13 amino acids. CDR1 MNHNS and CDR2 SASEGT come from the germline V gene.

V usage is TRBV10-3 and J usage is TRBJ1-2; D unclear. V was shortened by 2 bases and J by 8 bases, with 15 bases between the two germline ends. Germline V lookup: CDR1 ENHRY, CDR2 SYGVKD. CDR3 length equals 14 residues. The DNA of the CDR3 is TGTGCCATCAGTGAGCCCACAGTTAAAGCCGGCTACACCTTC. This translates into CAISEPTVKAGYTF.

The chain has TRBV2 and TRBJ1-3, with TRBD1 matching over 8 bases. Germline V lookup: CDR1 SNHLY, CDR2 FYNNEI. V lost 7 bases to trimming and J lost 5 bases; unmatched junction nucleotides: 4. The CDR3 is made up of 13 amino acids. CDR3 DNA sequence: TGTGCCAGCATTGGACAGGGACGAAACACCATATATTTT. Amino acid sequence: CASIGQGRNTIYF. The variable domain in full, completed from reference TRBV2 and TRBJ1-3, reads EPEVTQTPSHQVTQMGQEVILRCVPISNHLYFYWYRQILGQKVEFLVSFYNNEISEKSEIFDDQFSVERPDGSNFTLKIRSTKLEDSAMYFCASIGQGRNTIYFGEGSWLTVV.

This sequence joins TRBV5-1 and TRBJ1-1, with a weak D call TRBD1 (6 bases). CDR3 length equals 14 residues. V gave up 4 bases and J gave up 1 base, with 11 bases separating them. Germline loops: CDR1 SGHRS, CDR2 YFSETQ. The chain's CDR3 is CASSTPTGNTEAFF. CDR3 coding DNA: TGCGCCAGCAGCACTCCGACAGGGAACACTGAAGCTTTCTTT.

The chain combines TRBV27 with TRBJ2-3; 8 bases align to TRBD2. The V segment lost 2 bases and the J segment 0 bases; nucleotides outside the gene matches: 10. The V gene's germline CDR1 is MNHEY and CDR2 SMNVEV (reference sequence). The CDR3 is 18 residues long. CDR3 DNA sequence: TGTGCCAGCAGTTTAAAGGCTAGCGGGCCTACTAGCACAGATACGCAGTATTTT. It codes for CASSLKASGPTSTDTQYF.

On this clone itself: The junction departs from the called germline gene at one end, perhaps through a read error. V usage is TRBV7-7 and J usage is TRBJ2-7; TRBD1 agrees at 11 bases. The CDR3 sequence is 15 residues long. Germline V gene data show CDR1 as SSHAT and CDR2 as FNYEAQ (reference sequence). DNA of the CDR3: TGTGCTAGCAGCCAGGGGACAGGGGGCTCCTACGAGCAGTACTTC. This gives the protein CASSQGTGGSYEQYF.

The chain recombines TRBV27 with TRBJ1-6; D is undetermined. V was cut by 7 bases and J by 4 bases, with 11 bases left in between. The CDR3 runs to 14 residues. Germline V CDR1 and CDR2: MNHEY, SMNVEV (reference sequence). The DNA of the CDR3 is TGTGCCAGCACTATTGGAGGGTATAATTCACCCCTCCACTTT. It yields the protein CASTIGGYNSPLHF.

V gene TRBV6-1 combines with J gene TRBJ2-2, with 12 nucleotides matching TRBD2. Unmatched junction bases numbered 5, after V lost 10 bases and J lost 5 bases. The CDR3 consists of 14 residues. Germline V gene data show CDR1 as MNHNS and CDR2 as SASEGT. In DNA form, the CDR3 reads TGTGCCATCCGACTAGCGGGGGAGACCGGGGAGCTGTTTTTT. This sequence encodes CAIRLAGETGELFF.

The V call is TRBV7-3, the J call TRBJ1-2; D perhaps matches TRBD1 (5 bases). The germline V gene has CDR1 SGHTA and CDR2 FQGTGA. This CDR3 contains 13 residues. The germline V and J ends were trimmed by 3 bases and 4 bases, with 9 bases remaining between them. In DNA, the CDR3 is TGTGCCAGCAGCTTCGGGGGGGGCTATGGCTACACCTTC. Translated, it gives CASSFGGGYGYTF.

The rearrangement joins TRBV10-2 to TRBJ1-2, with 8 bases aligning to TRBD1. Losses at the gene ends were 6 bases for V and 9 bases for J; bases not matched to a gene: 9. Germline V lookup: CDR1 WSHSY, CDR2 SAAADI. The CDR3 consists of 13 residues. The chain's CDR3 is CASSETGGNSYTF. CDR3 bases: TGCGCCAGCAGCGAAACAGGGGGTAACAGCTACACCTTC.

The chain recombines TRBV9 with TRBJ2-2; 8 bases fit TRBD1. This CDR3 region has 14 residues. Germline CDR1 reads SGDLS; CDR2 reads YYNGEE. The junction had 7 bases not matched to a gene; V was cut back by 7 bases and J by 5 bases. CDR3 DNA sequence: TGTGCCAGCGCGGACAGGGCTGGAACCGGGGAGCTGTTTTTT. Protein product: CASADRAGTGELFF. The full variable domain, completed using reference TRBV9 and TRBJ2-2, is DSGVTQTPKHLITATGQRVTLRCSPRSGDLSVYWYQQSLDQGLQFLIQYYNGEERAKGNILERFSAQQFPDLHSELNLSSLELGDSALYFCASADRAGTGELFFGEGSRLTVL.

CDR3 residues: CATRPVQGTVETQYF. The CDR3 DNA reads as TGTGCCACCAGACCCGTCCAGGGGACCGTGGAGACCCAGTACTTC. The chain joins TRBV15 to TRBJ2-5; tentative D call: TRBD1 (6 bases). V lost 6 bases and J 5 bases, leaving 19 bases between the germline ends. Per germline, CDR1 LNHNV and CDR2 YYDKDF (reference sequence). This CDR3 contains 15 residues.

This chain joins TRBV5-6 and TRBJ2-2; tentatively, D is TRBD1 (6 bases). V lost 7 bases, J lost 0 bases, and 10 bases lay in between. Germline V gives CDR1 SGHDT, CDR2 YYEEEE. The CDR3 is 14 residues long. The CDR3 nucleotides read TGTGCCAGCGGGCAGGGGACGAACACCGGGGAGCTGTTTTTT. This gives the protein CASGQGTNTGELFF. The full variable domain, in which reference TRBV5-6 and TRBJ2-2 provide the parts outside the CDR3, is DAGVTQSPTHLIKTRGQQVTLRCSPKSGHDTVSWYQQALGQGPQFIFQYYEEEERQRGNFPDRFSGHQFPNYSSELNVNALLLGDSALYLCASGQGTNTGELFFGEGSRLTVL.

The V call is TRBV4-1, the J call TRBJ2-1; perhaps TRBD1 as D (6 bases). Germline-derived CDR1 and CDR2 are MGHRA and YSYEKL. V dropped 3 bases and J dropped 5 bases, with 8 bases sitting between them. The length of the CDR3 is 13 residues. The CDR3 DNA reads TGCGCCAGCAGCCAGGGGACACACAATGAGCAGTTCTTC. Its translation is CASSQGTHNEQFF.

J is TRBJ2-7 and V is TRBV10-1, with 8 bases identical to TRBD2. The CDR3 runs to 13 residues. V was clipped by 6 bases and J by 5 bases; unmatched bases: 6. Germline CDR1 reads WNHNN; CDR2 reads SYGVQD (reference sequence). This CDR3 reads CASSPGLGNEQYF. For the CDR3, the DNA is TGCGCCAGCAGCCCGGGACTAGGAAACGAGCAGTACTTC.

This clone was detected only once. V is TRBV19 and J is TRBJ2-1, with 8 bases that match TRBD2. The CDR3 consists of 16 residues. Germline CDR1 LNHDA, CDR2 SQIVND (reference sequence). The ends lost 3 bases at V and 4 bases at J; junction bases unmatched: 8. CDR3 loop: CASSIFHGTRYNEQFF. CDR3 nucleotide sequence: TGTGCCAGTAGTATCTTCCACGGGACTAGGTACAATGAGCAGTTCTTC.

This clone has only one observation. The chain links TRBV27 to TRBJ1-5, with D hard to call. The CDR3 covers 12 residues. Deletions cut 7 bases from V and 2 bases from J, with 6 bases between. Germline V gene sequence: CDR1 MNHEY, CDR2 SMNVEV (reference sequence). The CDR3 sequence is CASTTGNQPQHF. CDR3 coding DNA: TGTGCCAGCACAACGGGCAATCAGCCCCAGCATTTT.

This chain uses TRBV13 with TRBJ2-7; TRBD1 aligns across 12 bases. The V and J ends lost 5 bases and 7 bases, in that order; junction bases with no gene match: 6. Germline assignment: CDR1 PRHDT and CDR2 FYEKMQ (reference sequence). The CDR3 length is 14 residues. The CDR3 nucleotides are TGTGCCAGCAGCCGGGGACAGGGGGCGGTGGAGCAGTACTTC. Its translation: CASSRGQGAVEQYF.

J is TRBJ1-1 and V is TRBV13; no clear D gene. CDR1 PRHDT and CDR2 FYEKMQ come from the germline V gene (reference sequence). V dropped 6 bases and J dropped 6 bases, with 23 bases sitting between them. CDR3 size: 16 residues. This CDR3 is CASRIPTSPKSAEAFF. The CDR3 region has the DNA TGTGCCAGCAGAATCCCAACCTCTCCCAAAAGCGCTGAAGCTTTCTTT.

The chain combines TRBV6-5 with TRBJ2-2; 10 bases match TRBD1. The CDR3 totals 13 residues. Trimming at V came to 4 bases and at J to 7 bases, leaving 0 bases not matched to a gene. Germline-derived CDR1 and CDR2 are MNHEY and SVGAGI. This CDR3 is CASSWTGGGELFF. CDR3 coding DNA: TGTGCCAGCAGTTGGACAGGGGGCGGGGAGCTGTTTTTT.

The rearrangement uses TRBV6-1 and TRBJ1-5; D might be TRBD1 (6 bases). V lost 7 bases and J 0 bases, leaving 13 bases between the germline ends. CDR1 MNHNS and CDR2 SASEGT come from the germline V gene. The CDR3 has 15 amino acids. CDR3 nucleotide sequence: TGTGCCAGCACCATGGACAGATATAGCAATCAGCCCCAGCATTTT. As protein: CASTMDRYSNQPQHF.

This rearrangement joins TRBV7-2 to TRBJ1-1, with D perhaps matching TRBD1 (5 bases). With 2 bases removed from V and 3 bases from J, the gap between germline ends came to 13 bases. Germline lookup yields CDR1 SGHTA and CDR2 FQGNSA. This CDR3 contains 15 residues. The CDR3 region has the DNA TGTGCCAGCAGCTTAATACTTCTAGGGGACACTGAAGCTTTCTTT. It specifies CASSLILLGDTEAFF.

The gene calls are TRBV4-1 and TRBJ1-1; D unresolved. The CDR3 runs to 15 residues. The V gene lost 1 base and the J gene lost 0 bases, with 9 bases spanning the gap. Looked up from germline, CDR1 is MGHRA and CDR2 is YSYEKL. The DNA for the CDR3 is TGCGCCAGCAGCCAAGTGAACAGCATGAACACTGAAGCTTTCTTT. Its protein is CASSQVNSMNTEAFF.

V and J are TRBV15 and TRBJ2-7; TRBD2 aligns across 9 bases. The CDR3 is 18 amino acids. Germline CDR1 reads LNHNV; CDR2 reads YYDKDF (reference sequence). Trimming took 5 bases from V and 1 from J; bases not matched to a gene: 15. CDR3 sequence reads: CATSPRGGSRDISYEQYF. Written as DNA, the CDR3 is TGTGCCACCAGCCCGCGGGGGGGCTCCCGGGACATTTCCTACGAGCAGTACTTC.

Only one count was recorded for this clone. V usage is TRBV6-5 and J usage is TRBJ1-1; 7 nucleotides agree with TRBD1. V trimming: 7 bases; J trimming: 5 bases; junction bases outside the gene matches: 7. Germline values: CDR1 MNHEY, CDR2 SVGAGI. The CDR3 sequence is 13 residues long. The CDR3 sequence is CASTQGEETEAFF. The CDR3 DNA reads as TGTGCCAGCACTCAGGGGGAGGAGACTGAAGCTTTCTTT.